This TCR beta chain was found in a study of blood T cell repertoires in COVID-19. Method: immunoSEQ multiplex PCR; TCRdb's copy keeps in-frame clones and lacks some. In the table there are 200,000 to 250,000 clones, 82% of which are singletons. V lost 2 bases and J 6 bases, leaving 16 bases between the germline ends. The germline gives CDR1 MNHEY, CDR2 SVGAGI. This CDR3 has 15 amino acids. Sequences were obtained from PBMCs or T cells enriched from blood (not recorded which). This chain uses TRBV6-5 with TRBJ1-1, with D tentatively TRBD1 (5 bases). The receptor was derived from a woman aged 55-70 years who had recovered from COVID-19. CDR3 loop: CASSYMGGVGSEAFF. The CDR3 region has the DNA TGTGCCAGCAGTTACATGGGAGGGGTCGGCTCTGAAGCTTTCTTT.